The 28 T cell receptor beta chains listed next were all sequenced from one sample in a study of early T cells in non-severe SARS-CoV-2 infection. MiXCR, run by TCRdb on the 5' RACE reads, gives a single entry per CDR3 protein. Among tens of thousands of distinct CDR3 sequences listed, around 10% were seen once. Specimen: whole blood, collected at baseline. All receptors derive from an adult who was a healthcare worker with PCR-confirmed SARS-CoV-2 infection or an uninfected control (not recorded which).

The sample holds a few counts of this clonotype. J is TRBJ2-3 and V is TRBV4-1; 8 nucleotides line up with TRBD1. V dropped 1 base and J dropped 0; count of bases not matched to a gene: 3. Germline CDR1 MGHRA, CDR2 YSYEKL. This CDR3 comprises 16 residues. The chain's CDR3 is CASSQGQGPSTDTQYF. The CDR3, as DNA: TGCGCCAGCAGCCAAGGACAGGGGCCTAGCACAGATACGCAGTATTTT.

The chain links TRBV10-3 to TRBJ2-3, with D tentatively TRBD1 or TRBD2 (5 bases each). The CDR3 extends over 14 amino acids. Trimming removed 5 bases from V and 0 bases from J, with 9 bases in between. CDR1 ENHRY and CDR2 SYGVKD come from the germline V gene. As DNA, the CDR3 is TGTGCCATCAGTTCCGGGACCAGCACAGATACGCAGTATTTT. As protein: CAISSGTSTDTQYF.

This clonotype showed up many times. The rearrangement uses TRBV3-1 and TRBJ2-1, with 13 bases aligning to TRBD2. V lost 4 bases and J lost 2; bases outside the gene matches: 5. Looked up from germline, CDR1 is LGHDT and CDR2 is YNNKEL (reference sequence). CDR3 size: 17 residues. DNA for the CDR3: TGTGCCAGCAGCCGGACTAGCGGGAGTGTAACCTACAATGAGCAGTTCTTC. It codes for CASSRTSGSVTYNEQFF.

The J gene is TRBJ2-1, the V gene TRBV7-2; 7 bases are a match to TRBD1. This CDR3 comprises 16 residues. Looked up from germline, CDR1 is SGHTA and CDR2 is FQGNSA. Unmatched junction bases numbered 8, after V lost 2 bases and J lost 4 bases. CDR3 protein: CASSLTPGQLYNEQFF. DNA of the CDR3: TGTGCCAGCAGCTTAACCCCGGGACAGTTATACAATGAGCAGTTCTTC.

This clonotype was detected many times. V gene TRBV29-1 combines with J gene TRBJ1-1, with TRBD1 as a possible D gene (5 bases). V lost 1 base, J lost 1 base, and 10 bases lay in between. CDR3 size: 14 residues. Germline values: CDR1 SQVTM, CDR2 ANQGSEA. CDR3: CSVEGGEWNTEAFF. The CDR3 coding sequence is TGCAGCGTTGAAGGAGGGGAATGGAACACTGAAGCTTTCTTT.

CDR3 protein: CAISSQGQALSPLHF. CDR3 nucleotide sequence: TGTGCCATCAGCTCCCAGGGACAGGCTTTGTCACCCCTCCACTTT. The V call is TRBV10-3, the J call TRBJ1-6; the match to TRBD1 covers 8 bases. The CDR3 is made up of 15 amino acids. Germline loops: CDR1 ENHRY, CDR2 SYGVKD. The V segment lost 6 bases and the J segment 10 bases; nucleotides outside the gene matches: 11.

The J gene is TRBJ2-2, the V gene TRBV7-3, with D perhaps TRBD1 (6 bases). The CDR3 is 15 residues long. V was pared by 1 base and J by 4 bases, with 10 bases between. The germline V gene encodes CDR1 SGHTA and CDR2 FQGTGA. CDR3 DNA sequence: TGTGCCAGCAGCTTAATCGGCAGGGGCACCGGGGAGCTGTTTTTT. Translated: CASSLIGRGTGELFF.

At least ten counts were recorded for this clonotype. The CDR3 DNA follows: TGTGCCAGCAGCCAACAGGGGTTGGATCAGCCCCAGCATTTT. It encodes CASSQQGLDQPQHF. This chain links TRBV3-1 with TRBJ1-5, with a possible D match to TRBD1 (6 bases). CDR1 LGHDT and CDR2 YNNKEL come from the germline V gene (reference sequence). This CDR3 is built from 14 residues. The V and J ends lost 2 bases and 5 bases respectively, with 10 bases between them. The variable domain in full, completed from reference TRBV3-1 and TRBJ1-5, reads DTAVSQTPKYLVTQMGNDKSIKCEQNLGHDTMYWYKQDSKKFLKIMFSYNNKELIINETVPNRFSPKSPDKAHLNLHINSLELGDSAVYFCASSQQGLDQPQHFGDGTRLSIL.

This clonotype was observed a handful of times. The V call is TRBV2, the J call TRBJ2-3, with TRBD1 identical over 8 bases. In germline, CDR1 is SNHLY, CDR2 FYNNEI. V shed 5 bases, J shed 0 bases, and the junction held 1 base outside the gene matches. The CDR3 spans 14 residues. The CDR3 loop reads CASSRTGSTDTQYF. In DNA form, the CDR3 reads TGTGCCAGCAGTCGGACAGGGAGCACAGATACGCAGTATTTT.

The chain has TRBV4-3 and TRBJ2-5, with D possibly TRBD1 on 5 matching bases. Germline lookup yields CDR1 LGHNA and CDR2 YSLEER. Trimming took 0 bases from V and 4 from J, leaving 12 bases between them. The CDR3 covers 15 residues. CDR3 region: CASSQDRPGRETQYF. The CDR3 coding sequence is TGCGCCAGCAGCCAAGATCGGCCAGGGCGAGAGACCCAGTACTTC.

This clonotype occurred many times. The chain couples TRBV3-1 to TRBJ1-2; D perhaps matches TRBD1 (6 bases). From germline, CDR1 is LGHDT and CDR2 YNNKEL (reference sequence). Trimming pared 2 bases from V and 2 bases from J, leaving 18 bases between. The CDR3 has 17 residues. CDR3: CASSQRGAQGRNYGYTF. As DNA, the CDR3 is TGTGCCAGCAGCCAACGAGGTGCTCAGGGGCGGAACTATGGCTACACCTTC.

This clonotype was observed a few times. V and J are TRBV12-3 or TRBV12-4 and TRBJ2-7, with no clear D. V lost 6 bases and J lost 3, with 15 bases in between. CDR3 length: 14 amino acids. The CDR3 spells CASRRTDGLYEQYF. DNA of the CDR3: TGTGCCAGCAGGAGGACCGACGGGCTCTACGAGCAGTACTTC.

This clonotype was detected only a few times. The chain employs TRBV20-1 and TRBJ2-2, with D possibly TRBD2 on 5 matching bases. V was pared by 3 bases and J by 6 bases, with 8 bases between. Per germline, CDR1 DFQATT and CDR2 SNEGSKA (reference sequence). This CDR3 comprises 12 residues. The CDR3 is CSARRVAGELFF. The CDR3 nucleotides read TGCAGTGCTAGGCGGGTAGCCGGGGAGCTGTTTTTT.

The J gene is TRBJ1-1, the V gene TRBV10-3, with 11 bases fitting TRBD1. The CDR3 contains 13 residues. Germline V gene lookup returns CDR1 ENHRY and CDR2 SYGVKD. The V and J ends lost 6 bases and 5 bases, in that order; junction bases with no gene match: 2. CDR3 sequence (DNA): TGTGCCATCAGGGGACAGGGGGAGACTGAAGCTTTCTTT. Amino acids: CAIRGQGETEAFF.

The chain couples TRBV7-9 to TRBJ1-6; TRBD1 matches at 7 bases. The V gene's germline CDR1 is SEHNR and CDR2 FQNEAQ (reference sequence). Trimming cost V 2 bases and J 8 bases; bases outside gene matches: 0. The CDR3 length is 13 residues. This CDR3 reads CASSLTGDSPLHF. In DNA, the CDR3 is TGTGCCAGCAGCTTAACAGGGGATTCACCCCTCCACTTT.

The rearrangement joins TRBV20-1 to TRBJ1-1; a possible D gene is TRBD1 (6 bases). V was cut by 7 bases and J by 7 bases, with 22 bases left in between. Germline loops: CDR1 DFQATT, CDR2 SNEGSKA (reference sequence). CDR3 size: 14 residues. CDR3 in DNA: TGCAGTGGAATACAGGGATGGGGCGCGGATGAAGCTTTCTTT. As protein: CSGIQGWGADEAFF.

This clonotype turned up a few times. The genes are TRBV6-5 and TRBJ1-1; D ambiguous. CDR3 length: 14 amino acids. V was cut by 0 bases and J by 6 bases, with 11 bases left in between. Germline V gene sequence: CDR1 MNHEY, CDR2 SVGAGI. The CDR3 protein is CASSYSPAVAEAFF. The CDR3 DNA is TGTGCCAGCAGTTACTCGCCGGCTGTGGCTGAAGCTTTCTTT.

The gene calls are TRBV28 and TRBJ2-2; no clear D gene. The V gene's germline CDR1 is MDHEN and CDR2 SYDVKM. Between the trimmed V and J ends, which lost 7 bases and 4 bases, there was a span of 19 bases. This CDR3 region has 16 residues. The CDR3 region has the DNA TGTGCCAGCAAGGTTTTCGACCGCACGATCACCGGGGAGCTGTTTTTT. Encoded protein: CASKVFDRTITGELFF. The full variable domain, with the rest looked up from reference TRBV28 and TRBJ2-2, is DVKVTQSSRYLVKRTGEKVFLECVQDMDHENMFWYRQDPGLGLRLIYFSYDVKMKEKGDIPEGYSVSREKKERFSLILESASTNQTSMYLCASKVFDRTITGELFFGEGSRLTVL.

The chain combines TRBV19 with TRBJ1-5, with D unresolved. With 8 bases removed from V and 4 bases from J, the gap between germline ends came to 15 bases. Germline V lookup: CDR1 LNHDA, CDR2 SQIVND (reference sequence). This CDR3 is 14 amino acids long. The CDR3 loop reads CASSPAYENQPQHF. CDR3 coding DNA: TGTGCCAGTTCGCCAGCCTACGAGAATCAGCCCCAGCATTTT.

This clonotype occurred a few times. V and J are TRBV11-2 and TRBJ2-5, with D hard to call. From germline, CDR1 is SGHAT and CDR2 FQNNGV. The CDR3 loop spans 13 amino acids. V was shortened by 5 bases and J by 2 bases, with 9 bases between the two germline ends. As DNA, the CDR3 is TGTGCCAGCAGCAAGGTAACACAAGAGACCCAGTACTTC. Encoded protein: CASSKVTQETQYF.

The chain joins TRBV6-2 or TRBV6-3 to TRBJ2-1; weak D call: TRBD2 (6 bases). CDR3 length: 12 amino acids. Looked up from germline, CDR1 is MNHEY and CDR2 is SVGEGT. Between the trimmed V and J ends, which lost 4 bases and 7 bases, there was a span of 8 bases. The CDR3: CASSWAGNEQFF. The CDR3 nucleotides are TGTGCCAGCAGTTGGGCGGGGAATGAGCAGTTCTTC.

The V and J genes are TRBV6-6 and TRBJ2-7; 11 nucleotides line up with TRBD2. This CDR3 is built from 18 residues. CDR1 MNHNY and CDR2 SVGAGI come from the germline V gene (reference sequence). J was trimmed by 0 bases and V by 6 bases; bases with no gene match: 13. Written as DNA, the CDR3 is TGTGCCAGCAGCAAGTTGAGACAACTAGCGGGAGCCTCCTACGAGCAGTACTTC. Translated: CASSKLRQLAGASYEQYF.

This clonotype was seen ten or more times. The chain employs TRBV5-1 and TRBJ2-1, with 7 nucleotides matching TRBD1. V was clipped by 3 bases and J by 5 bases; unmatched bases: 17. CDR3 length: 18 residues. The germline CDR1 and CDR2 sequences are SGHRS and YFSETQ. CDR3 sequence reads: CASSSHPRTGDVDNEQFF. As DNA, the CDR3 is TGCGCCAGCAGCTCACATCCTCGGACAGGCGACGTAGACAATGAGCAGTTCTTC.

The table lists this clonotype with a few counts. The chain couples TRBV2 to TRBJ1-1; 9 bases are a match to TRBD1. There are 14 residues in the CDR3. V trimming: 6 bases; J trimming: 3 bases; junction bases outside the gene matches: 5. Germline values: CDR1 SNHLY, CDR2 FYNNEI. This CDR3 reads CASSLQGADTEAFF. In nucleotides, the CDR3 is TGTGCCAGCAGCTTACAGGGGGCTGACACTGAAGCTTTCTTT.

In this sample, this clonotype turned up many times. The rearrangement uses TRBV3-1 and TRBJ2-2; TRBD1 aligns across 7 bases. V was pared by 6 bases and J by 2 bases, with 3 bases of the junction left unmatched. This CDR3 is built from 14 residues. The V gene's germline CDR1 is LGHDT and CDR2 YNNKEL (reference sequence). CDR3 DNA: TGTGCCAGCAGAGGACAGGCAAACACCGGGGAGCTGTTTTTT. Translated, it gives CASRGQANTGELFF.

The genes are TRBV3-1 and TRBJ2-2; 13 bases are a match to TRBD2. The junction had 5 bases not matched to a gene; V was cut back by 0 bases and J by 4 bases. The CDR3 spans 18 residues. From germline, CDR1 is LGHDT and CDR2 YNNKEL (reference sequence). In DNA, the CDR3 is TGTGCCAGCAGCCAAGAACTAGCGGGGGGGCCAAGCACCGGGGAGCTGTTTTTT. Translation: CASSQELAGGPSTGELFF.

This clonotype showed up many times. Here the CDR3 DNA reads TGTGCCAGCTCCATTACAGGGGATACGCAGTATTTT. Its protein product is CASSITGDTQYF. The chain couples TRBV6-6 to TRBJ2-3, with D maybe TRBD1 (6 bases). This CDR3 comprises 12 residues. V lost 8 bases and J lost 6, with 12 bases in between. Germline V lookup: CDR1 MNHNY, CDR2 SVGAGI (reference sequence).

The rearrangement uses TRBV6-1 and TRBJ2-3, with D uncertain. V lost 5 bases to trimming and J lost 4 bases, with 7 bases between them. The CDR3 runs 12 residues. Germline V gives CDR1 MNHNS, CDR2 SASEGT. CDR3 sequence: CASSKSADTQYF. In DNA form, the CDR3 reads TGTGCCAGCAGTAAATCGGCAGATACGCAGTATTTT.